The 14 T cell receptor beta chains below come from one sample, sequenced in a study of regulatory T cells in long-lasting Graves disease. In building TCR beta libraries, iRepertoire HTBI primers were used together with Arm-PCR of CDR3 regions. TCRdb re-called the multiplex PCR reads with MiXCR, one entry per CDR3 protein. The data contain roughly 300,000 distinct CDR3 sequences, less than 20% of them singletons. As to time point: persistent/refractory GD, antithyroid drugs over 5 years with positive TRAb. PBMC RNA served as the TCR library source. The source was peripheral blood mononuclear cells (PBMCs), collected when the disease was refractory, from a patient treated with antithyroid drugs. These receptor sequences come from a female donor with Graves disease.

This clonotype occurred many times. CDR3 protein: CASSLGQENSPLHF. The CDR3, as DNA: TGTGCCAGCAGTTTAGGACAGGAGAATTCACCCCTCCACTTT. The chain is built from TRBV12-3 or TRBV12-4 and TRBJ1-6, with a possible D match to TRBD1 (6 bases). The CDR3 sequence is 14 residues long. V dropped 1 base and J dropped 7 bases, with 8 bases sitting between them.

This clonotype appeared a few times. This chain joins TRBV2 and TRBJ1-3, with a weak D call TRBD1 (6 bases). CDR1 and CDR2 (germline): SNHLY, FYNNEI. The CDR3 loop spans 15 amino acids. V dropped 6 bases and J dropped 8 bases, with 20 bases sitting between them. The CDR3 here is CASSTLDSFLDTIYF. CDR3 nucleotide sequence: TGTGCCAGCAGCACCTTGGACAGTTTTCTTGACACCATATATTTT. The whole variable domain, filled in from reference TRBV2 and TRBJ1-3, reads EPEVTQTPSHQVTQMGQEVILRCVPISNHLYFYWYRQILGQKVEFLVSFYNNEISEKSEIFDDQFSVERPDGSNFTLKIRSTKLEDSAMYFCASSTLDSFLDTIYFGEGSWLTVV.

This clonotype came up once. A junction boundary mismatches the germline segment, possibly from a read error. The V call is TRBV15, the J call TRBJ2-5; D is unresolved. Germline V gene sequence: CDR1 LNHNV, CDR2 YYDKDF (reference sequence). The CDR3 loop spans 13 amino acids. The CDR3 nucleotides read TGTACCACCAGCAGAGATGAATCGAAGACCCAGTACTTC. It is translated as CTTSRDESKTQYF.

The sample holds a few counts of this clonotype. The chain is built from TRBV6-1 and TRBJ2-7, with D unclear. V shed 8 bases and J shed 6 bases, with 14 bases lying between them. The length of the CDR3 is 12 residues. Germline-derived CDR1 and CDR2 are MNHNS and SASEGT. This CDR3 reads CASRTEGLEQYF. CDR3 DNA: TGTGCCAGCCGCACCGAAGGGCTCGAGCAGTACTTC.

The chain couples TRBV7-8 to TRBJ1-1, with D possibly matching TRBD1 (5 bases). Germline CDR1 is SGHVS and CDR2 is FQNEAQ. The CDR3 is made up of 16 amino acids. V was pared by 1 base and J by 0 bases, with 12 bases between. DNA of the CDR3: TGTGCCAGCAGCTTAGGGCCCCGGGGGGTGAACACTGAAGCTTTCTTT. As protein: CASSLGPRGVNTEAFF.

This clonotype was seen many times. The chain links TRBV12-3 or TRBV12-4 to TRBJ1-2; 7 bases match TRBD1. J lost 1 base, V lost 9 bases, and 5 bases had no gene match. This CDR3 region has 13 residues. The CDR3 region is CASSDRLNYGYTF. For the CDR3, the DNA is TGTGCCAGTTCGGACAGGCTTAACTATGGCTACACCTTC.

This clonotype has ten or more counts. The chain carries TRBV2 and TRBJ1-2, with 9 nucleotides matching TRBD1. The germline V gene encodes CDR1 SNHLY and CDR2 FYNNEI. This CDR3 comprises 15 residues. J was trimmed by 4 bases and V by 3 bases; bases with no gene match: 6. Here the CDR3 DNA reads TGTGCCAGCAGTGAGCAAGGGGACAGGGCCTATGGCTACACCTTC. Translation: CASSEQGDRAYGYTF.

This clonotype was detected many times. V usage is TRBV30 and J usage is TRBJ1-1; possible D gene TRBD1, 5 bases. CDR3 size: 12 residues. Trimming removed 4 bases from V and 7 bases from J, with 13 bases in between. Looked up from germline, CDR1 is GTSNPN and CDR2 is SVGIG (reference sequence). The CDR3: CAWTSGGSEAFF. In nucleotides, the CDR3 is TGTGCCTGGACGTCGGGGGGTAGTGAAGCTTTCTTT.

This clonotype was detected a few times. The rearrangement uses TRBV6-1 and TRBJ2-2, with D possibly TRBD1 on 6 matching bases. The CDR3 totals 16 residues. V was shortened by 5 bases and J by 2 bases, with 15 bases between the two germline ends. CDR1 MNHNS and CDR2 SASEGT come from the germline V gene. CDR3 protein: CASSPRRDTNTGELFF. The CDR3 coding sequence is TGTGCCAGCAGTCCCCGCCGGGACACCAACACCGGGGAGCTGTTTTTT.

This chain uses TRBV9 with TRBJ1-6; no definite D call. V lost 0 bases and J 5 bases, leaving 6 bases between the germline ends. The CDR3 consists of 14 residues. Germline-derived CDR1 and CDR2 are SGDLS and YYNGEE. CDR3 residues: CASSVGMNNSPLHF. For the CDR3, the DNA is TGTGCCAGCAGCGTAGGGATGAATAATTCACCCCTCCACTTT.

This clonotype has more than one count but fewer than ten. The chain joins TRBV6-1 to TRBJ2-2, with 13 bases identical to TRBD2. In germline, CDR1 is MNHNS, CDR2 SASEGT. This CDR3 is 16 amino acids long. J gave up 4 bases and V 6 bases, and 5 bases lay outside the gene matches. DNA for the CDR3: TGTGCCAGCAGCCCGGGACTAGCGGGAATCACCGGGGAGCTGTTTTTT. It encodes CASSPGLAGITGELFF.

There are a few counts of this clonotype. J is TRBJ2-2 and V is TRBV27; TRBD2 aligns across 10 bases. There are 17 residues in the CDR3. V lost 3 bases and J lost 4; bases outside the gene matches: 8. Per the germline V gene, CDR1 is MNHEY and CDR2 is SMNVEV (reference sequence). CDR3 sequence reads: CASSFQVPSGGTGELFF. The CDR3 DNA sequence: TGTGCCAGCAGTTTTCAAGTCCCTAGCGGGGGCACCGGGGAGCTGTTTTTT.

V is TRBV7-9 and J is TRBJ2-7; the D is unclear. With 5 bases removed from V and 6 bases from J, the gap between germline ends came to 17 bases. The length of the CDR3 is 14 residues. Per germline, CDR1 SEHNR and CDR2 FQNEAQ (reference sequence). The CDR3: CASSPNRETGEQYF. In DNA, the CDR3 is TGTGCCAGCAGCCCGAATAGGGAAACGGGCGAGCAGTACTTC.

The V call is TRBV6-5, the J call TRBJ1-2; TRBD1 matches 7 bases. CDR1 and CDR2 (germline): MNHEY, SVGAGI. This CDR3 is built from 14 residues. Losses at the gene ends were 0 bases for V and 6 bases for J; bases not matched to a gene: 4. The CDR3 bases are TGTGCCAGCAGTTACTCCGACAGGGCTAATGGCTACACCTTC. It specifies CASSYSDRANGYTF.